The 28 T cell receptor beta chains given below trace back to one sample, sequenced in a study of identical twins. Each CDR3 protein is one row after TCRdb ran MiXCR on the 5' RACE reads. Of around 490,000 distinct CDR3 sequences in the sample, about 20% were seen once. These data are also associated with another study on yellow fever vaccine responses in identical twins.

Input material: CD4+ T cells sorted from blood. The receptors were sampled from a woman younger than 35 in good health.

The gene calls are TRBV6-2 or TRBV6-3 and TRBJ2-7, with unresolved D. The germline gives CDR1 MNHEY, CDR2 SVGEGT. The CDR3 totals 13 residues. V shed 7 bases and J shed 2 bases, with 12 bases lying between them. The CDR3 reads CASTRAGPYEQYF. The CDR3 nucleotides read TGTGCCAGCACCCGGGCTGGCCCCTACGAGCAGTACTTC.

The chain couples TRBV12-3 or TRBV12-4 to TRBJ2-1; maybe TRBD2 (6 bases). V was cut by 6 bases and J by 5 bases, with 11 bases left in between. The CDR3 contains 13 residues. This chain's CDR3 is CASRPTRNNEQFF. CDR3 nucleotides: TGTGCCAGCAGGCCGACTAGGAACAATGAGCAGTTCTTC.

This clonotype was detected a few times. The chain employs TRBV29-1 and TRBJ2-1; D gene ambiguous. CDR3 length equals 14 residues. V lost 3 bases and J lost 10, with 19 bases in between. Germline V gene lookup returns CDR1 SQVTM and CDR2 ANQGSEA. DNA of the CDR3: TGCAGCGTTGAGCCGACTCTAAGGTCGTGGGAGCAGTTCTTC. It encodes CSVEPTLRSWEQFF.

This clonotype was observed a few times. The chain combines TRBV27 with TRBJ2-2; 9 nucleotides align to TRBD1. CDR1 is MNHEY, CDR2 SMNVEV, per germline (reference sequence). The length of the CDR3 is 15 residues. The V segment lost 6 bases and the J segment 4 bases; nucleotides outside the gene matches: 6. The CDR3 reads CASRNTGGGTGELFF. The CDR3 coding sequence is TGTGCCAGCAGAAATACAGGGGGCGGCACCGGGGAGCTGTTTTTT.

The chain recombines TRBV6-2 or TRBV6-3 with TRBJ2-1; D may match TRBD1 or TRBD2 (5 bases each). The CDR3 loop spans 16 amino acids. Germline lookup yields CDR1 MNHEY and CDR2 SVGEGT. V lost 7 bases and J lost 0, with 16 bases in between. CDR3 sequence: CASTSRDGSSYNEQFF. DNA for the CDR3: TGTGCCAGCACCAGCCGGGACGGCAGCTCCTACAATGAGCAGTTCTTC.

This clonotype occurred a few times. The chain carries TRBV7-2 and TRBJ2-1, with TRBD1 matching 9 bases. Per germline, CDR1 SGHTA and CDR2 FQGNSA. The V gene end was trimmed by 0 bases and the J gene end by 0 bases; junction bases not matched to a gene: 15. The CDR3 contains 21 residues. The DNA of the CDR3 is TGTGCCAGCAGCTTAGCCCTAGGGACAGGGAGAACCTTAAGCTCCTACAATGAGCAGTTCTTC. Amino acid sequence: CASSLALGTGRTLSSYNEQFF.

This chain connects TRBV18 to TRBJ2-7, with D tentatively TRBD2 (5 bases). The CDR3 extends over 13 amino acids. The V gene lost 6 bases and the J gene lost 7 bases, with 16 bases spanning the gap. In germline, CDR1 is KGHSH, CDR2 LQKENI. As DNA, the CDR3 is TGTGCCAGCTCCCCAAGGGCGGGCGAAGAGCAGTACGTC. This encodes CASSPRAGEEQYV.

J is TRBJ2-2 and V is TRBV11-3; TRBD1 matches at 7 bases. The CDR3 spans 17 residues. V trimming: 5 bases; J trimming: 2 bases; junction bases outside the gene matches: 11. The germline V gene has CDR1 SGHNT and CDR2 YENEEA. The CDR3 sequence is CASSTRKTGANTGELFF. CDR3 nucleotides: TGTGCCAGCAGCACGCGGAAAACAGGGGCCAACACCGGGGAGCTGTTTTTT.

This chain connects TRBV20-1 to TRBJ2-1; D remains ambiguous. The CDR3 runs 14 residues. V lost 1 base and J lost 5, with 12 bases in between. Germline values: CDR1 DFQATT, CDR2 SNEGSKA (reference sequence). The CDR3, as DNA: TGCAGTGCTAGAGGCCGACCTGGGAACAATGAGCAGTTCTTC. It is translated as CSARGRPGNNEQFF.

The chain links TRBV5-1 to TRBJ2-3; 13 bases map to TRBD2. Trimming cost V 4 bases and J 2 bases; bases outside gene matches: 7. The CDR3 length is 17 residues. CDR1 SGHRS and CDR2 YFSETQ come from the germline V gene. CDR3: CASSQSGLAGNTDTQYF. CDR3 in DNA: TGCGCCAGCAGCCAATCGGGACTAGCGGGGAACACAGATACGCAGTATTTT. Complete variable domain (other parts from reference TRBV5-1 and TRBJ2-3): KAGVTQTPRYLIKTRGQQVTLSCSPISGHRSVSWYQQTPGQGLQFLFEYFSETQRNKGNFPGRFSGRQFSNSRSEMNVSTLELGDSALYLCASSQSGLAGNTDTQYFGPGTRLTVL.

V and J are TRBV4-2 and TRBJ1-5; D is uncertain. The CDR3 covers 13 residues. V lost 4 bases to trimming and J lost 7 bases, with 11 bases between them. CDR1 is LGHNA and CDR2 is YNFKEQ in the germline V gene. CDR3 bases: TGTGCCAGCAGCCCGAGCATAGAACAGCCCCAGCATTTT. Translated: CASSPSIEQPQHF.

There are a few counts of this clonotype. The DNA for the CDR3 is TGCAGTGCCCGGACAGGGGATCAGCCCCAGCATTTT. As protein: CSARTGDQPQHF. V and J are TRBV20-1 and TRBJ1-5, with 9 bases that match TRBD1. CDR1 and CDR2 from the germline V gene are DFQATT and SNEGSKA (reference sequence). CDR3 length: 12 amino acids. V lost 6 bases and J lost 5; bases outside the gene matches: 2.

The chain recombines TRBV24-1 with TRBJ2-1; TRBD2 might be the D (5 bases). CDR3 length: 14 amino acids. The germline V and J ends were trimmed by 8 bases and 4 bases, with 14 bases remaining between them. Per the germline V gene, CDR1 is KGHDR and CDR2 is SFDVKD. CDR3 in DNA: TGTGCCACCAAAGAGGGAGCCCCGTACAATGAGCAGTTCTTC. This gives the protein CATKEGAPYNEQFF.

The table lists this clonotype with a few counts. The chain couples TRBV5-1 to TRBJ2-7; 7 bases align to TRBD1. Germline V gene data show CDR1 as SGHRS and CDR2 as YFSETQ. V lost 0 bases, J lost 0 bases, and 3 bases stayed unmatched. This CDR3 region has 15 residues. In DNA, the CDR3 is TGCGCCAGCAGCTTGGACCGGGACAGCTCCTACGAGCAGTACTTC. Translation: CASSLDRDSSYEQYF.

The gene calls are TRBV3-1 and TRBJ2-3; possible D gene TRBD2, 6 bases. Trimming stripped 6 bases from V and 5 bases from J, with 18 bases between. Per the germline V gene, CDR1 is LGHDT and CDR2 is YNNKEL (reference sequence). This CDR3 has 15 residues. CDR3 protein: CASRAGGGGGDTQYF. In DNA, the CDR3 is TGTGCCAGCAGAGCGGGCGGAGGAGGTGGAGATACGCAGTATTTT.

This clonotype occurred a few times. The chain couples TRBV20-1 to TRBJ2-2; D possibly corresponds to TRBD2 (6 bases). V lost 0 bases and J lost 5, with 13 bases in between. CDR3 length equals 15 residues. Germline lookup yields CDR1 DFQATT and CDR2 SNEGSKA (reference sequence). CDR3 nucleotides: TGCAGTGCTAGAGATCTCACTAGCCAAACCGGGGAGCTGTTTTTT. Translation: CSARDLTSQTGELFF.

The table lists this clonotype with a few counts. This sequence joins TRBV7-9 and TRBJ2-7; TRBD2 matches 8 bases. The CDR3 covers 16 residues. The trim removed 1 base at V and 2 bases at J, leaving 7 bases unmatched. Germline V gene data show CDR1 as SEHNR and CDR2 as FQNEAQ (reference sequence). This CDR3 is CASSLGASGRTYEQYF. The CDR3, as DNA: TGTGCCAGCAGCTTAGGGGCTAGCGGGCGTACCTACGAGCAGTACTTC.

The V gene is TRBV5-1, the J gene TRBJ2-1; D is ambiguous. Germline loops: CDR1 SGHRS, CDR2 YFSETQ. This CDR3 has 14 residues. Trimming cost V 4 bases and J 5 bases, with 13 bases left between them. The CDR3, as DNA: TGCGCCAGCAGCCCCCGAGTCACCGACAATGAGCAGTTCTTC. Translation: CASSPRVTDNEQFF.

In this sample, this clonotype turned up a few times. In nucleotides, the CDR3 is TGTGCCAGCAGCCCTGGACAACCCTACGAGCAGTACGTC. The encoded protein is CASSPGQPYEQYV. V usage is TRBV28 and J usage is TRBJ2-7, with D tentatively TRBD1 (5 bases). Germline V gives CDR1 MDHEN, CDR2 SYDVKM. This CDR3 is 13 amino acids long. Trimming removed 6 bases from V and 2 bases from J, with 11 bases in between.

The chain employs TRBV24-1 and TRBJ2-5; a weak D match, TRBD1 (5 bases). V was shortened by 1 base and J by 5 bases, with 13 bases between the two germline ends. The CDR3 runs to 15 residues. Looked up from germline, CDR1 is KGHDR and CDR2 is SFDVKD. In DNA form, the CDR3 reads TGTGCCACCAGTGATTTAGCAGGGAAGAGGGAGACCCAGTACTTC. Translation gives CATSDLAGKRETQYF.

The chain joins TRBV18 to TRBJ2-7; D may be TRBD1 or TRBD2 (5 bases each). From germline, CDR1 is KGHSH and CDR2 LQKENI. Trimming shortened V by 2 bases and J by 0 bases, and 14 bases separated the two germline ends. The CDR3 has 16 residues. CDR3 DNA sequence: TGTGCCAGCTCACCATCTTTGGCAGGGAGCTCCTACGAGCAGTACTTC. Protein product: CASSPSLAGSSYEQYF.

This clonotype was detected a few times. The rearrangement joins TRBV2 to TRBJ2-5; 8 nucleotides match TRBD2. CDR3 size: 14 residues. J gave up 2 bases and V 6 bases, and 5 bases lay outside the gene matches. CDR1 is SNHLY, CDR2 FYNNEI, per germline. The CDR3, as DNA: TGTGCCAGCAGAGACGGGGGGGGTCAAGAGACCCAGTACTTC. Translated: CASRDGGGQETQYF.

The V gene is TRBV12-3 or TRBV12-4, the J gene TRBJ1-2; 8 bases are a match to TRBD1. The J segment lost 4 bases and the V segment lost 2 bases, leaving 6 bases of the junction unmatched. CDR3 length: 15 amino acids. CDR3 protein: CASSLRQGAGYGYTF. The CDR3 DNA follows: TGTGCCAGCAGTTTAAGGCAGGGGGCTGGCTATGGCTACACCTTC.

This clonotype was counted a few times. The chain couples TRBV5-1 to TRBJ2-7, with TRBD2 identical over 10 bases. Germline V lookup: CDR1 SGHRS, CDR2 YFSETQ. V trimming: 0 bases; J trimming: 4 bases; junction bases outside the gene matches: 4. CDR3 length: 15 residues. CDR3 amino acids: CASSLATSGIYEQYF. DNA of the CDR3: TGCGCCAGCAGCTTGGCCACTAGCGGGATTTACGAGCAGTACTTC.

This rearrangement joins TRBV4-1 to TRBJ2-1, with TRBD1 as a possible D gene (9 bases). CDR1 is MGHRA and CDR2 is YSYEKL in the germline V gene. The CDR3 has 19 amino acids. Trimming cost V 4 bases and J 6 bases, with 28 bases left between them. CDR3 nucleotide sequence: TGCGCCAGCAGCCGGGACAGGGTAGTCTGGAGCGGGGGCCTCAATGAGCAGTTCTTC. Its translation is CASSRDRVVWSGGLNEQFF.

The sample holds a few counts of this clonotype. J is TRBJ2-2 and V is TRBV7-2, with TRBD1 identical over 7 bases. This CDR3 is built from 17 residues. V lost 3 bases and J lost 4; bases outside the gene matches: 11. The germline V gene has CDR1 SGHTA and CDR2 FQGNSA. CDR3 amino acids: CASSLVPGTALTGELFF. Written as DNA, the CDR3 is TGTGCCAGCAGCTTGGTACCCGGGACAGCCCTCACCGGGGAGCTGTTTTTT.

This clonotype was observed a few times. This chain links TRBV7-9 with TRBJ2-5, with TRBD2 matching 10 bases. Germline CDR1 and CDR2: SEHNR and FQNEAQ (reference sequence). V lost 1 base to trimming and J lost 4 bases; unmatched junction nucleotides: 6. This CDR3 spans 16 amino acids. The CDR3 spells CASSLGLAGEGETQYF. The CDR3 nucleotides are TGTGCCAGCAGCTTAGGGCTAGCGGGAGAAGGAGAGACCCAGTACTTC.

This clonotype was counted between two and nine times. The gene calls are TRBV2 and TRBJ2-3; 7 bases map to TRBD2. The CDR3 is 17 amino acids. The trim removed 2 bases at V and 1 base at J, leaving 9 bases unmatched. Germline CDR1 reads SNHLY; CDR2 reads FYNNEI. The CDR3 region has the DNA TGTGCCAGCAGTGAAATCACAGGCGGGAGCGGCACAGATACGCAGTATTTT. Its translation: CASSEITGGSGTDTQYF.